This entry lists 17 T cell receptor beta chains sequenced from one sample in a study of T cells after yellow fever vaccination. MiXCR, applied by TCRdb to the 5' RACE reads, yields one record per CDR3 protein. The sample records roughly 300,000 distinct CDR3 sequences, roughly 6.8% being singletons. The source material was PBMCs, sampled approximately 40 days after the first yellow fever vaccination. These receptors all come from a man aged 18 to 30 who received the YFV17D yellow fever vaccine.

This clonotype showed up many times. The V call is TRBV10-3, the J call TRBJ2-5; TRBD1 aligns across 8 bases. Germline V CDR1 and CDR2: ENHRY, SYGVKD. This CDR3 is built from 14 residues. Trimming cost V 2 bases and J 4 bases; bases outside gene matches: 3. This chain's CDR3 is CAISEDRGIETQYF. CDR3 DNA sequence: TGTGCCATCAGTGAGGACAGGGGTATAGAGACCCAGTACTTC.

This clonotype showed up just a few times. This chain links TRBV5-1 with TRBJ2-1, with 8 bases fitting TRBD2. Germline V gene lookup returns CDR1 SGHRS and CDR2 YFSETQ. After removal of 0 bases from V and 2 bases from J, the junction contained 7 bases not matched to a gene. This CDR3 has 17 residues. The CDR3 DNA is TGCGCCAGCAGCTTGGCGGGGGGGCTGGGGCCCTACAATGAGCAGTTCTTC. Its translation: CASSLAGGLGPYNEQFF.

This clonotype was counted between two and nine times. The rearrangement uses TRBV6-4 and TRBJ1-2; 8 bases match TRBD1. The CDR3 totals 15 residues. The germline V gene encodes CDR1 MRHNA and CDR2 SNTAGT. V lost 0 bases to trimming and J lost 4 bases; unmatched junction nucleotides: 4. The chain's CDR3 is CASSDSDTGGYGYTF. The CDR3 nucleotides are TGTGCCAGCAGTGACTCGGATACAGGGGGCTATGGCTACACCTTC.

This clonotype was seen at least ten times. The genes are TRBV27 and TRBJ1-4; TRBD1 matches 8 bases. This CDR3 region has 16 residues. CDR1 is MNHEY, CDR2 SMNVEV, per germline (reference sequence). The V segment lost 0 bases and the J segment 8 bases; nucleotides outside the gene matches: 8. The CDR3 loop reads CASSLSTPGQDEKLFF. CDR3 in DNA: TGTGCCAGCAGTTTATCTACGCCGGGACAGGACGAAAAACTGTTTTTT. Drawing the rest from reference TRBV27 and TRBJ1-4, the complete variable domain is EAQVTQNPRYLITVTGKKLTVTCSQNMNHEYMSWYRQDPGLGLRQIYYSMNVEVTDKGDVPEGYKVSRKEKRNFPLILESPSPNQTSLYFCASSLSTPGQDEKLFFGSGTQLSVL.

This chain connects TRBV18 to TRBJ1-2, with D hard to call. The germline V gene encodes CDR1 KGHSH and CDR2 LQKENI. CDR3 size: 12 residues. Trimming removed 2 bases at V and 6 bases at J, with 7 bases between. The CDR3 DNA reads TGTGCCAGCTCACCAGGGATGGATGGCTACACCTTC. Translated, it gives CASSPGMDGYTF.

This clonotype was found a few times. The chain recombines TRBV29-1 with TRBJ1-1, with a possible D match to TRBD1 (6 bases). V was shortened by 6 bases and J by 0 bases, with 11 bases between the two germline ends. The CDR3 is 13 amino acids. Germline assignment: CDR1 SQVTM and CDR2 ANQGSEA. The CDR3 DNA reads TGCAGCGTATACAGGGCAATGAACACTGAAGCTTTCTTT. Translated, it gives CSVYRAMNTEAFF. Drawing the rest from reference TRBV29-1 and TRBJ1-1, the complete variable domain is SAVISQKPSRDICQRGTSLTIQCQVDSQVTMMFWYRQQPGQSLTLIATANQGSEATYESGFVIDKFPISRPNLTFSTLTVSNMSPEDSSIYLCSVYRAMNTEAFFGQGTRLTVV.

The chain carries TRBV12-3 or TRBV12-4 and TRBJ2-1; 8 positions agree with TRBD2. Unmatched junction bases numbered 4, after V lost 6 bases and J lost 6 bases. The CDR3 contains 13 residues. The CDR3 nucleotides read TGTGCCAGCAGGGGACTAGTGTTCAATGAGCAGTTCTTC. Encoded protein: CASRGLVFNEQFF.

The chain couples TRBV20-1 to TRBJ1-1; 10 bases match TRBD1. Trimming cost V 6 bases and J 5 bases; bases outside gene matches: 9. This CDR3 contains 14 residues. Germline loops: CDR1 DFQATT, CDR2 SNEGSKA (reference sequence). The CDR3, as DNA: TGCAGTGCCCCCCGGGGACAGGGGATTACTGAAGCTTTCTTT. It specifies CSAPRGQGITEAFF.

This clonotype has a handful of counts. The chain recombines TRBV6-5 with TRBJ1-5, with D possibly matching TRBD1 (6 bases). This CDR3 is built from 16 residues. The ends were cut back, 0 bases at V and 4 bases at J, with 13 bases in the middle. Germline values: CDR1 MNHEY, CDR2 SVGAGI. The CDR3 DNA is TGTGCCAGCAGTTACTCCTCAGGGGCCAATAATCAGCCCCAGCATTTT. Translation: CASSYSSGANNQPQHF.

This clonotype was counted between two and nine times. Sequence at one end of the junction differs from germline and may be a read error. The rearrangement links TRBV7-7 to TRBJ2-1, with D perhaps matching TRBD2 (5 bases). The length of the CDR3 is 15 residues. Germline assignment: CDR1 SSHAT and CDR2 FNYEAQ (reference sequence). The CDR3 here is CASSLDYRGYNEQFF. The CDR3 DNA follows: TGTGCTAGCAGCTTAGATTACCGGGGCTACAATGAGCAGTTCTTC. Together with reference TRBV7-7 and TRBJ2-1, the CDR3 gives the full variable domain: GAGVSQSPRYKVTKRGQDVTLRCDPISSHATLYWYQQALGQGPEFLTYFNYEAQPDKSGLPSDRFSAERPEGSISTLTIQRTEQRDSAMYRCASSLDYRGYNEQFFGPGTRLTVL.

This clonotype has at least ten counts. The V call is TRBV20-1, the J call TRBJ2-1, with 8 bases matching TRBD1. The V gene's germline CDR1 is DFQATT and CDR2 SNEGSKA (reference sequence). With V trimmed by 7 bases and J by 9 bases, 5 bases remained unmatched. This CDR3 region has 11 residues. This CDR3 is CSGQGASEQFF. The CDR3 coding sequence is TGCAGTGGGCAGGGGGCGTCTGAGCAGTTCTTC.

This chain joins TRBV4-3 and TRBJ1-5; D is unresolved. The CDR3 has 15 residues. Per the germline V gene, CDR1 is LGHNA and CDR2 is YSLEER. V was clipped by 0 bases and J by 5 bases, with 11 bases between them. The DNA for the CDR3 is TGCGCCAGCAGCCAAGAACCGCGGATTGATCAGCCCCAGCATTTT. It yields the protein CASSQEPRIDQPQHF.

The chain uses TRBV7-6 and TRBJ2-7, with TRBD1 matching 7 bases. The CDR3 is made up of 16 amino acids. V was clipped by 1 base and J by 4 bases; unmatched bases: 10. Germline V gene lookup returns CDR1 SGHVS and CDR2 FNYEAQ. CDR3 sequence (DNA): TGTGCCAGCAGCTTAGAAGTCGGACAGGACTCATACGAGCAGTACTTC. As protein: CASSLEVGQDSYEQYF.

This chain joins TRBV5-1 and TRBJ2-6; D ambiguous. Trimming removed 1 base from V and 0 bases from J, with 14 bases in between. The CDR3 is made up of 18 amino acids. Germline CDR1 is SGHRS and CDR2 is YFSETQ. The DNA of the CDR3 is TGCGCCAGCAGCTTGACCCCGGATTCCTTCTCTGGGGCCAACGTCCTGACTTTC. This sequence encodes CASSLTPDSFSGANVLTF. Together with reference TRBV5-1 and TRBJ2-6, the CDR3 gives the full variable domain: KAGVTQTPRYLIKTRGQQVTLSCSPISGHRSVSWYQQTPGQGLQFLFEYFSETQRNKGNFPGRFSGRQFSNSRSEMNVSTLELGDSALYLCASSLTPDSFSGANVLTFGAGSRLTVL.

In its sample, this clonotype was seen many times. The rearrangement links TRBV10-3 to TRBJ2-1; D may match TRBD1 or TRBD2 (5 bases each). The CDR3 is 16 amino acids. CDR1 ENHRY and CDR2 SYGVKD come from the germline V gene. V was pared by 3 bases and J by 6 bases, with 18 bases between. The CDR3 reads CAISDVTYGTGNEQFF. CDR3 sequence (DNA): TGTGCCATCAGTGATGTTACCTACGGGACGGGCAATGAGCAGTTCTTC.

Only a few counts were recorded for this clonotype. The V gene is TRBV20-1, the J gene TRBJ2-1; 7 nucleotides align to TRBD2. Germline CDR1 is DFQATT and CDR2 is SNEGSKA (reference sequence). V dropped 4 bases and J dropped 4; count of bases not matched to a gene: 4. The CDR3 length is 13 residues. CDR3 in amino acids: CSAKTSTYNEQFF. DNA of the CDR3: TGCAGTGCTAAGACTAGCACATACAATGAGCAGTTCTTC.

This clonotype was detected a few times. The chain links TRBV4-1 to TRBJ1-1; D might be TRBD1 (5 bases). Per germline, CDR1 MGHRA and CDR2 YSYEKL. The CDR3 covers 16 residues. The germline V and J ends were trimmed by 4 bases and 3 bases, with 18 bases remaining between them. This CDR3 reads CASSPPYGGGDTEAFF. The CDR3 DNA reads TGCGCCAGCAGCCCGCCCTACGGGGGAGGGGACACTGAAGCTTTCTTT.